This passage covers 22 T cell receptor beta chains from one sample sequenced in a study of blood T cell repertoires in COVID-19. Measured with immunoSEQ multiplex PCR; TCRdb has only the in-frame clones, and not every one. The table includes 300,000 to 350,000 clones, 90% detected once. The sequenced sample consisted of peripheral blood. The source is a woman between 35 and 50 years old with COVID-19, enrolled during active disease.

The chain joins TRBV30 to TRBJ1-2; D uncertain. Per germline, CDR1 GTSNPN and CDR2 SVGIG (reference sequence). V lost 3 bases and J 5 bases, leaving 13 bases between the germline ends. The CDR3 loop spans 13 amino acids. The CDR3 here is CAWSIAGPYGYTF. The CDR3 DNA follows: TGTGCCTGGAGCATCGCAGGCCCATATGGCTACACCTTC.

V and J are TRBV18 and TRBJ2-5; 8 bases match TRBD1. Germline lookup yields CDR1 KGHSH and CDR2 LQKENI. This CDR3 comprises 13 residues. With V trimmed by 5 bases and J by 3 bases, 2 bases remained unmatched. The CDR3 is CASSWTGKETQYF. DNA of the CDR3: TGTGCCAGCTCATGGACAGGGAAAGAGACCCAGTACTTC.

The V and J genes are TRBV28 and TRBJ1-2; 8 nucleotides align to TRBD1. Trimming took 5 bases from V and 8 from J; bases not matched to a gene: 16. Germline-derived CDR1 and CDR2 are MDHEN and SYDVKM. The CDR3 length is 16 residues. The CDR3 nucleotides read TGTGCCAGCAGTGGCGGGACAGGTGTCTATCTTGAAGGCTACACCTTC. It yields the protein CASSGGTGVYLEGYTF.

The chain is built from TRBV3-1 (or the pseudogene TRBV3-2) and TRBJ1-2; D ambiguous. V shed 3 bases and J shed 3 bases, with 17 bases lying between them. Germline CDR1 reads LGHDT; CDR2 reads YNNKEL (reference sequence). This CDR3 is 16 amino acids long. The CDR3 nucleotides are TGTGCCAGCAGCCAGGAAGACACAGCCGGGGACTATGGCTACACCTTC. It yields the protein CASSQEDTAGDYGYTF.

CDR3: CASSYVGTGGSGSTEAFF. DNA for the CDR3: TGTGCCAGCAGTTACGTCGGGACAGGGGGCTCAGGGAGCACTGAAGCTTTCTTT. This chain connects TRBV6-2 or TRBV6-3 to TRBJ1-1; 12 nucleotides agree with TRBD1. This CDR3 comprises 18 residues. Germline CDR1 MNHEY, CDR2 SVGEGT. Losses at the gene ends were 2 bases for V and 4 bases for J; bases not matched to a gene: 11.

The rearrangement uses TRBV4-1 and TRBJ2-3; TRBD2 matches 9 bases. The CDR3 has 17 amino acids. After removal of 3 bases from V and 2 bases from J, the junction contained 9 bases not matched to a gene. Germline CDR1 and CDR2: MGHRA and YSYEKL. The DNA for the CDR3 is TGCGCCAGCAGCCAGGTATTAGCGGGGGCCTTCACAGATACGCAGTATTTT. It translates to CASSQVLAGAFTDTQYF.

This rearrangement joins TRBV7-2 to TRBJ1-1, with unresolved D. The length of the CDR3 is 14 residues. The germline gives CDR1 SGHTA, CDR2 FQGNSA. V shed 3 bases and J shed 2 bases, with 10 bases lying between them. The CDR3 loop is CASSLIGLNTEAFF. The CDR3, as DNA: TGTGCCAGCAGCTTGATTGGACTCAACACTGAAGCTTTCTTT.

This clone showed up just once. The gene calls are TRBV19 and TRBJ1-3; D is uncertain. The CDR3 extends over 15 amino acids. V lost 5 bases to trimming and J lost 3 bases, with 14 bases between them. Germline-derived CDR1 and CDR2 are LNHDA and SQIVND (reference sequence). This chain's CDR3 is CASSLQSRIGNTIYF. The CDR3 DNA follows: TGTGCCAGTAGTCTACAGAGCCGGATTGGAAACACCATATATTTT.

This chain links TRBV6-2 or TRBV6-3 with TRBJ2-1; the D gene is possibly TRBD2 (6 bases). V shed 3 bases and J shed 5 bases, with 17 bases lying between them. Germline-derived CDR1 and CDR2 are MNHEY and SVGEGT. CDR3 length: 16 amino acids. The CDR3 DNA reads as TGTGCCAGCAGTTATTCAATGGCGGGACCACACAATGAGCAGTTCTTC. The encoded protein is CASSYSMAGPHNEQFF.

This chain links TRBV2 with TRBJ2-5, with a possible D match to TRBD1 (6 bases). CDR1 is SNHLY, CDR2 FYNNEI, per germline. V was shortened by 6 bases and J by 0 bases, with 20 bases between the two germline ends. The CDR3 runs 17 residues. CDR3 in amino acids: CASSDPGVRANQETQYF. For the CDR3, the DNA is TGTGCCAGCAGCGACCCAGGGGTAAGGGCCAACCAAGAGACCCAGTACTTC.

CDR3 sequence (DNA): TGTGCCTGGGCGGGGGGGCCCCAAGAGACCCAGTACTTC. Protein: CAWAGGPQETQYF. V is TRBV30 and J is TRBJ2-5, with 9 nucleotides matching TRBD2. Unmatched junction bases numbered 2, after V lost 5 bases and J lost 1 base. This CDR3 has 13 amino acids. The germline gives CDR1 GTSNPN, CDR2 SVGIG (reference sequence).

The CDR3 DNA is TGTGCCAGTAGCCTCGGCAGGTTGGGCTACACCTTC. Translation gives CASSLGRLGYTF. This chain uses TRBV19 with TRBJ1-2; D gene ambiguous. With 6 bases removed from V and 8 bases from J, the gap between germline ends came to 13 bases. CDR1 is LNHDA and CDR2 is SQIVND in the germline V gene (reference sequence). This CDR3 has 12 residues.

This sequence joins TRBV7-2 and TRBJ1-5; D gene unclear. The germline CDR1 and CDR2 sequences are SGHTA and FQGNSA. V lost 2 bases to trimming and J lost 6 bases, with 11 bases between them. The CDR3 spans 14 residues. In DNA form, the CDR3 reads TGTGCCAGCAGCTTAAACCCCGCGATTCAGCCCCAGCATTTT. Residues: CASSLNPAIQPQHF.

This chain connects TRBV18 to TRBJ2-6, with TRBD1 matching 7 bases. CDR3 length equals 17 residues. Germline CDR1 KGHSH, CDR2 LQKENI. The ends lost 3 bases at V and 2 bases at J; junction bases unmatched: 7. CDR3 coding DNA: TGTGCCAGCTCACCCTCGGGCAGGGGGACTGGGGCCAACGTCCTGACTTTC. As protein: CASSPSGRGTGANVLTF.

The V and J genes are TRBV28 and TRBJ2-2; the D gene is possibly TRBD1 (5 bases). This CDR3 region has 15 residues. V was trimmed by 4 bases and J by 1 base, leaving 10 bases between them. Germline lookup yields CDR1 MDHEN and CDR2 SYDVKM. The DNA of the CDR3 is TGTGCCAGCAGTTCCCCAGGACAGAACACCGGGGAGCTGTTTTTT. As protein: CASSSPGQNTGELFF.

The chain recombines TRBV6-6 with TRBJ1-2; D is perhaps TRBD1 (6 bases). Germline CDR1 is MNHNY and CDR2 is SVGAGI (reference sequence). The germline V and J ends were trimmed by 7 bases and 5 bases, with 14 bases remaining between them. CDR3 length: 13 residues. The CDR3 DNA follows: TGTGCCAGCATCGAAACAGGGAGATATGGCTACACCTTC. It translates to CASIETGRYGYTF.

The chain recombines TRBV28 with TRBJ1-5, with 8 bases that match TRBD1. In germline, CDR1 is MDHEN, CDR2 SYDVKM. V shed 5 bases, J shed 5 bases, and the junction held 8 bases outside the gene matches. The CDR3 runs 15 residues. CDR3 amino acids: CASSQIRTGYQPQHF. CDR3 nucleotides: TGTGCCAGCAGTCAAATTCGGACAGGGTATCAGCCCCAGCATTTT.

CDR3 residues: CASSPVGGLYGEQFF. DNA of the CDR3: TGTGCCAGCAGCCCGGTAGGCGGGTTATACGGTGAGCAGTTCTTC. The rearrangement uses TRBV7-2 and TRBJ2-1, with D maybe TRBD2 (5 bases). The CDR3 has 15 residues. The germline gives CDR1 SGHTA, CDR2 FQGNSA. Trimming cost V 5 bases and J 9 bases, with 20 bases left between them.

This clone was recorded at least ten times. This chain's CDR3 is CASSQRGSSDTQYF. The CDR3 nucleotides are TGTGCCAGCAGCCAACGGGGGAGTTCAGATACGCAGTATTTT. The chain uses TRBV4-2 and TRBJ2-3; possibly TRBD2 for D (6 bases). CDR1 and CDR2 (germline): LGHNA, YNFKEQ. The V end was cut by 2 bases, the J end by 4 bases, with 10 bases between. The CDR3 is made up of 14 amino acids.

This sequence joins TRBV4-2 and TRBJ2-7; 10 nucleotides align to TRBD1. Looked up from germline, CDR1 is LGHNA and CDR2 is YNFKEQ. V gave up 1 base and J gave up 0 bases; unmatched junction bases: 3. This CDR3 has 16 amino acids. The CDR3 here is CASSQAWTGGSYEQYF. CDR3 nucleotide sequence: TGTGCCAGCAGCCAAGCCTGGACAGGGGGCTCCTACGAGCAGTACTTC.

The chain employs TRBV19 and TRBJ1-6; tentative D call: TRBD1 (6 bases). The CDR3 contains 16 residues. CDR1 is LNHDA and CDR2 is SQIVND in the germline V gene (reference sequence). V dropped 2 bases and J dropped 4 bases, with 12 bases sitting between them. CDR3: CASSITWTAYNSPLHF. CDR3 nucleotides: TGTGCCAGTAGTATAACGTGGACAGCTTATAATTCACCCCTCCACTTT.

This sequence joins TRBV2 and TRBJ2-7; D perhaps matches TRBD2 (5 bases). CDR1 and CDR2 (germline): SNHLY, FYNNEI. Trimming took off 1 base at V and 9 bases at J, with 19 bases between the two ends. The length of the CDR3 is 15 residues. CDR3 nucleotides: TGTGCCAGCAGTGAAGGCGGCCCCGGAGGTCGTGTGCAGTACTTC. This gives the protein CASSEGGPGGRVQYF.